A single sample is the source of the 21 T cell receptor beta chains below, sequenced in a study of sequential checkpoint blockade in melanoma (dated by TCRdb to between 2018 and 2021). Receptor libraries were prepared by the immunoSEQ multiplex PCR assay. The table was pulled from immuneACCESS by TCRdb, which kept in-frame rearrangements only. Such tables lose some clones; where checked, under half of the loss comes from unresolved V genes, and the rest has no known cause. The sample table contains approximately 11,000 clones; only one count was recorded for about 81% of them. The ten most abundant clones make up around 11% of the sample. Sample treatment or condition, as interpreted from the label and publication: randomized to nivolumab then ipilimumab (arm A) or the reverse (arm B). The sequenced sample was CD8+ T cells sorted from blood (inferred from file names), obtained from a patient given nivolumab and ipilimumab in sequence. All receptors derive from a human donor with melanoma.

The chain couples TRBV13 to TRBJ2-7, with 7 bases that match TRBD1. The junction had 4 bases not matched to a gene; V was cut back by 3 bases and J by 2 bases. Germline V lookup: CDR1 PRHDT, CDR2 FYEKMQ (reference sequence). The CDR3 consists of 14 residues. CDR3 DNA: TGTGCCAGCAGCTTGACAGGGCCGGCCTACGAGCAGTACTTC. It translates to CASSLTGPAYEQYF.

The chain is built from TRBV6-5 and TRBJ1-5, with D tentatively TRBD1 (6 bases). Trimming removed 4 bases at V and 0 bases at J, with 13 bases between. Per germline, CDR1 MNHEY and CDR2 SVGAGI. The CDR3 extends over 16 amino acids. Here the CDR3 DNA reads TGTGCCAGCAGTTGGACAGTATCGTATAGCAATCAGCCCCAGCATTTT. Its protein is CASSWTVSYSNQPQHF.

V is TRBV5-6 and J is TRBJ1-2; 10 bases agree with TRBD1. Germline-derived CDR1 and CDR2 are SGHDT and YYEEEE. The CDR3 is 17 residues long. Trimming removed 1 base from V and 0 bases from J; junction bases left unmatched: 6. DNA for the CDR3: TGTGCCAGCAGCTTGATCGATGGACAGGGGGCTAACTATGGCTACACCTTC. This codes for CASSLIDGQGANYGYTF.

The V call is TRBV7-4, the J call TRBJ2-7; TRBD2 is a possible D gene (5 bases). Germline V CDR1 and CDR2: SGHVT, SQSDAQ. V lost 3 bases, J lost 0 bases, and 12 bases lay in between. The length of the CDR3 is 15 residues. The CDR3, as DNA: TGTGCCAGCAGCTTGAGGACTCCCCGCTCCTACGAGCAGTACTTC. It codes for CASSLRTPRSYEQYF.

The rearrangement links TRBV14 to TRBJ2-3; maybe TRBD2 (6 bases). The CDR3 length is 18 residues. The germline V and J ends were trimmed by 0 bases and 2 bases, with 18 bases remaining between them. Germline V gives CDR1 SGHDN, CDR2 FVKESK. CDR3 sequence (DNA): TGTGCCAGCAGCCAAGAAAACTGGGGGGAGCGTTACACAGATACGCAGTATTTT. Amino acids: CASSQENWGERYTDTQYF.

The rearrangement joins TRBV4-1 to TRBJ2-1; 7 bases fit TRBD2. CDR1 and CDR2 (germline): MGHRA, YSYEKL. V was clipped by 3 bases and J by 3 bases; unmatched bases: 5. This CDR3 spans 15 amino acids. The CDR3 DNA is TGCGCCAGCAGCCAGGCTAGCGGCTACTACAATGAGCAGTTCTTC. This sequence encodes CASSQASGYYNEQFF.

The rearrangement links TRBV10-3 to TRBJ2-7; tentatively, D is TRBD1 (9 bases). Trimming removed 3 bases from V and 3 bases from J, with 18 bases in between. This CDR3 contains 16 residues. Germline CDR1 is ENHRY and CDR2 is SYGVKD. In DNA, the CDR3 is TGTGCCATCAGTGACCCGGGAGGGACAGGGATCTACGAGCAGTACTTC. Translated, it gives CAISDPGGTGIYEQYF.

The gene calls are TRBV25-1 and TRBJ2-1; the D is unclear. From germline, CDR1 is MGHDK and CDR2 SYGVNS. This CDR3 contains 12 residues. V was shortened by 5 bases and J by 6 bases, with 8 bases between the two germline ends. The CDR3 spells CASSPPRNEQFF. CDR3 coding DNA: TGTGCCAGCAGTCCCCCCCGCAATGAGCAGTTCTTC.

There are a few counts of this clone. The chain couples TRBV6-5 to TRBJ2-7, with 9 bases matching TRBD1. The CDR3 runs 15 residues. Trimming removed 4 bases from V and 3 bases from J; junction bases left unmatched: 7. Germline values: CDR1 MNHEY, CDR2 SVGAGI. CDR3 amino acids: CASSSPGQGFYEQYF. The CDR3 nucleotides read TGTGCCAGCAGTTCACCGGGACAGGGATTCTACGAGCAGTACTTC.

The chain has TRBV6-1 and TRBJ1-1; tentative D call: TRBD1 (6 bases). V lost 1 base and J 4 bases, leaving 13 bases between the germline ends. The CDR3 runs to 15 residues. The V gene's germline CDR1 is MNHNS and CDR2 SASEGT. The CDR3, as DNA: TGTGCCAGCAGTGAAGATGGGGGCGGGGGCACTGAAGCTTTCTTT. Protein sequence: CASSEDGGGGTEAFF.

The rearrangement joins TRBV6-4 to TRBJ2-1; the match to TRBD2 covers 10 bases. The ends lost 3 bases at V and 5 bases at J; junction bases unmatched: 1. The V gene's germline CDR1 is MRHNA and CDR2 SNTAGT. This CDR3 contains 14 residues. CDR3 region: CASSEAGGHNEQFF. The CDR3 coding sequence is TGTGCCAGCAGTGAAGCGGGAGGGCACAATGAGCAGTTCTTC.

The genes are TRBV28 and TRBJ1-1; 7 positions agree with TRBD1. J gave up 4 bases and V 6 bases, and 8 bases lay outside the gene matches. Germline assignment: CDR1 MDHEN and CDR2 SYDVKM. This CDR3 has 14 residues. CDR3 bases: TGTGCCAGCAGGCTAGGGCAGGGGGGCACTGAAGCTTTCTTT. It encodes CASRLGQGGTEAFF.

The V and J genes are TRBV27 and TRBJ2-2; D not certain. Germline loops: CDR1 MNHEY, CDR2 SMNVEV (reference sequence). The CDR3 is 13 residues long. V was trimmed by 4 bases and J by 1 base, leaving 4 bases between them. The CDR3 region is CASSWLNTGELFF. The CDR3 DNA sequence: TGTGCCAGCAGTTGGCTGAACACCGGGGAGCTGTTTTTT.

This clone was observed a handful of times. The V and J genes are TRBV18 and TRBJ1-1; D not resolved. The CDR3 sequence is 14 residues long. The V gene lost 1 base and the J gene lost 4 bases, with 10 bases spanning the gap. Germline V gene data show CDR1 as KGHSH and CDR2 as LQKENI. CDR3 loop: CASSPRPGATEAFF. The CDR3 nucleotides are TGTGCCAGCTCACCACGGCCCGGAGCCACTGAAGCTTTCTTT.

The V and J genes are TRBV27 and TRBJ1-5; D may be TRBD1 (5 bases). The CDR3 loop spans 16 amino acids. The V and J ends lost 0 bases and 2 bases respectively, with 11 bases between them. Germline-derived CDR1 and CDR2 are MNHEY and SMNVEV (reference sequence). The CDR3 spells CASSLSPGGRNQPQHF. The CDR3 bases are TGTGCCAGCAGTTTATCACCCGGGGGACGCAATCAGCCCCAGCATTTT.

The J gene is TRBJ2-7, the V gene TRBV6-6; D remains unclear. The CDR3 is made up of 12 amino acids. Germline assignment: CDR1 MNHNY and CDR2 SVGAGI (reference sequence). V was pared by 5 bases and J by 3 bases, with 8 bases between. For the CDR3, the DNA is TGTGCCAGCAGTCTCAGGTTCTACGAGCAGTACTTC. Translating it yields CASSLRFYEQYF.

The V call is TRBV11-2, the J call TRBJ1-2, with D hard to call. The CDR3 is 12 amino acids. The germline CDR1 and CDR2 sequences are SGHAT and FQNNGV. V gave up 0 bases and J gave up 8 bases, with 7 bases separating them. Written as DNA, the CDR3 is TGTGCCAGCAGCTTAGATGGAGCAGGCTACACCTTC. Protein sequence: CASSLDGAGYTF.

The chain combines TRBV5-1 with TRBJ2-2; TRBD1 matches 10 bases. This CDR3 is built from 15 residues. Germline-derived CDR1 and CDR2 are SGHRS and YFSETQ. The V and J ends lost 3 bases and 7 bases, in that order; junction bases with no gene match: 6. CDR3: CASSSGTGVSGELFF. The CDR3 region has the DNA TGCGCCAGCAGCTCAGGGACAGGGGTGAGCGGGGAGCTGTTTTTT. Drawing the rest from reference TRBV5-1 and TRBJ2-2, the complete variable domain is KAGVTQTPRYLIKTRGQQVTLSCSPISGHRSVSWYQQTPGQGLQFLFEYFSETQRNKGNFPGRFSGRQFSNSRSEMNVSTLELGDSALYLCASSSGTGVSGELFFGEGSRLTVL.

This chain links TRBV10-2 with TRBJ2-1, with D possibly matching TRBD2 (5 bases). CDR3 length: 13 residues. V lost 3 bases and J 6 bases, leaving 9 bases between the germline ends. Germline loops: CDR1 WSHSY, CDR2 SAAADI. The CDR3 nucleotides are TGCGCCAGCAGTGAAACTAGGATCAATGAGCAGTTCTTC. It specifies CASSETRINEQFF.

This clone is a singleton in its sample. The chain recombines TRBV4-1 with TRBJ2-1; TRBD2 matches at 9 bases. With 1 base clipped from V and 10 bases from J, the junction kept 8 bases outside the gene matches. CDR1 MGHRA and CDR2 YSYEKL come from the germline V gene. This CDR3 has 15 residues. In nucleotides, the CDR3 is TGCGCCAGCAGCCAAGTACCGGGGAGCGGGAGGGAGCAGTTCTTC. This encodes CASSQVPGSGREQFF.

The rearrangement links TRBV6-1 to TRBJ2-2, with TRBD2 matching over 8 bases. CDR3 length: 16 amino acids. V gave up 1 base and J gave up 5 bases; unmatched junction bases: 6. The germline CDR1 and CDR2 sequences are MNHNS and SASEGT. As DNA, the CDR3 is TGTGCCAGCAGTGAAGACGCGGGAGGAATGACCGGGGAGCTGTTTTTT. Translated, it gives CASSEDAGGMTGELFF.